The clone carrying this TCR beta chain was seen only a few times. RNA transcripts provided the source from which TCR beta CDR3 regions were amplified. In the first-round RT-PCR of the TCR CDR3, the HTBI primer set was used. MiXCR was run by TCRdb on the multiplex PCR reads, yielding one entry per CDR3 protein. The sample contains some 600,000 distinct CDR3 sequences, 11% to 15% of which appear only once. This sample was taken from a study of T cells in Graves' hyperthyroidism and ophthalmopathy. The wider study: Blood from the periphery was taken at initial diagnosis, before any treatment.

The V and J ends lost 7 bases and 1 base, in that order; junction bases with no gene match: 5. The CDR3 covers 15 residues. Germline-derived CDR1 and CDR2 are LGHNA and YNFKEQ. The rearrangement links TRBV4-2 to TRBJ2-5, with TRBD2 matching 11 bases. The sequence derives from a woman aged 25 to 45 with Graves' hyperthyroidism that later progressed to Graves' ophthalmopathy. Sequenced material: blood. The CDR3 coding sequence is TGTGCCAGCACCGCGACTAGCGGGACCCAAGAGACCCAGTACTTC. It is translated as CASTATSGTQETQYF.